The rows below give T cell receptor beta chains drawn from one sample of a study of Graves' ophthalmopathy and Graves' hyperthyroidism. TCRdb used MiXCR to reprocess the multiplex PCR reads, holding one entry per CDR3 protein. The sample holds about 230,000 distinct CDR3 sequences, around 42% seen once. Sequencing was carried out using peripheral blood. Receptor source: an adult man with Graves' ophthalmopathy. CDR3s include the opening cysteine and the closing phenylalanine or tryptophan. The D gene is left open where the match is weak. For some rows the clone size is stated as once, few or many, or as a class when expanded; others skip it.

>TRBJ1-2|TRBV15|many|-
TGTGCCACCAGCAGTTGGGGGGACGTTAGCTATGGCTACACCTTC
CATSSWGDVSYGYTF
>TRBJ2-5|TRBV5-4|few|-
TGTGCCAGCAGCTCGAGGAGGGACAACCAAGAGACCCAGTACTTC
CASSSRRDNQETQYF
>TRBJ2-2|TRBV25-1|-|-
TGTGCCAGCAGTGACTCTGGACGGCTTCCCGGGGAGCTGTTTTTT
CASSDSGRLPGELFF
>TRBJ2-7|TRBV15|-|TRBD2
TGTGCCACCAGCAGAGATCCGGGGAGCGGGACCTACGAGCAGTACTTC
CATSRDPGSGTYEQYF
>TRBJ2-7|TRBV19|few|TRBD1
TGTGCCAGTAGCCCACAGGGGGCCTTCTACGAGCAGTACTTC
CASSPQGAFYEQYF
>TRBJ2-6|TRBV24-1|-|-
TGTGCCACCAGTGATTCACTTGGAGGGAGTTGGGCCAACGTCCTGACTTTC
CATSDSLGGSWANVLTF
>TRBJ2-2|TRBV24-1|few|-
TGTGCCACCAGTGATACCGGGACTTACACCGGGGAGCTGTTTTTT
CATSDTGTYTGELFF
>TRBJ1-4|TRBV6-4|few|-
TGTGCCAGCAGAGAGACTCAAGAGGGTGAAAAACTGTTTTTT
CASRETQEGEKLFF
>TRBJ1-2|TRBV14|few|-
TGTGCCAGCAGTAAAGGGGAGGTCGGCTACACCTTC
CASSKGEVGYTF
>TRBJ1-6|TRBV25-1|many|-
TGTGCCAGCAGTGAATTAAGGGGATCGCCCCTCCACTTT
CASSELRGSPLHF
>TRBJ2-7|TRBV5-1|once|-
TGCGCCAGCAGCTTGCAAACAGCCTACGAGCAGTACTTC
CASSLQTAYEQYF
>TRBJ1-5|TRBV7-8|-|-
TGTGCCAGCAGCCGTCGGGATTACAATCAGCCCCAGCATTTT
CASSRRDYNQPQHF
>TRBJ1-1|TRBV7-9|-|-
TGTGCCAGCAGCTTAGGTGTGACGGCGGGGATTGAAGCTTTCTTT
CASSLGVTAGIEAFF
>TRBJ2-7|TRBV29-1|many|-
TGCAGCGTGGGCGGCAGCTCCTACGAGCAGTACTTC
CSVGGSSYEQYF
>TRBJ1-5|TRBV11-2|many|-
TGTGCCAGCAGCTTAGACCTACAGAAAAATCAGCCCCAGCATTTT
CASSLDLQKNQPQHF
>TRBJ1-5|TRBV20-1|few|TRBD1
TGCAGTGCCAGGGGGGGGAATAGCAATCAGCCCCAGCATTTT
CSARGGNSNQPQHF
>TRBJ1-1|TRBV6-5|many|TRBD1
TGTGCCAGCACCGGGACAGCGAACACTGAAGCTTTCTTT
CASTGTANTEAFF
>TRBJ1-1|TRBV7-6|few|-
TGTGCCAGCAGCTTACTCCCAGACACTGAAGCTTTCTTT
CASSLLPDTEAFF
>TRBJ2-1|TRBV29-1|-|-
TGCAGCGTTGAAGGTTATCGAGGAGCGAATGAGCAGTTCTTC
CSVEGYRGANEQFF
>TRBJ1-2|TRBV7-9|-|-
TGTGCCAGCAGCCCCGACAGCCCCTATGGCTACACCTTC
CASSPDSPYGYTF
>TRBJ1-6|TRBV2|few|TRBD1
TGTGCCAGCAGTGACCCGTCTAAGGGGTCCACAGGGGTCTCACCCCTCCACTTT
CASSDPSKGSTGVSPLHF
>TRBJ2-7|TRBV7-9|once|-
TGTGCCAGCAGCCCCCCCGGACACTCTTCCTACGAGCAGTACTTC
CASSPPGHSSYEQYF
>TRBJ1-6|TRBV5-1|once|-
TGCGCCAGCAGCCGGCGCGGGTGGCGCTCCTATAATTCACCCCTCCACTTT
CASSRRGWRSYNSPLHF
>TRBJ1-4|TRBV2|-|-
TGTGCCAGCGCGAATTGGAACAGGGACAAAAAACTGTTTTTT
CASANWNRDKKLFF
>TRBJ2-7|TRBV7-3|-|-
TGTGCCAGCAGCTTGTATACAGAAGGGGAGCAGTACTTC
CASSLYTEGEQYF
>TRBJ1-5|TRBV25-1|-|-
TGTGCCAGCAGTACCTCGAGCGGGACCCAGCATTTT
CASSTSSGTQHF
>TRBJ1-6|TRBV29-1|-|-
TGCAGCGGGCAGGGAGGAGGTAATTCACCCCTCCACTTT
CSGQGGGNSPLHF
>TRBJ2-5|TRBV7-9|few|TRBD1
TGTGCCAGCAGCTTCCAGGGGGTAGAGGAGACCCAGTACTTC
CASSFQGVEETQYF
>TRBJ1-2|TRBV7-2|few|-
TGTGCCAGCAGCTCTCAGTACGGCTACACCTTC
CASSSQYGYTF
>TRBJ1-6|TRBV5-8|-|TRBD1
TGTGCCAGCAGACAGGCAGGGACAGTAAATTCACCCCTCCACTTT
CASRQAGTVNSPLHF
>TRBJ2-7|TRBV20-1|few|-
TGCAGTGCCTCGGGAGCCACGCCCGAGCAGTACTTC
CSASGATPEQYF
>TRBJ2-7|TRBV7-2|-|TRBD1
TGTGCCAGCAGTCGCGTGGGACAGGGCAGCTACGAGCAGTACTTC
CASSRVGQGSYEQYF
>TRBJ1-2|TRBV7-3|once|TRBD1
TGTGCCAGCAGCCCCCACAGGGGAGGGAGTGGCTACACCTTC
CASSPHRGGSGYTF
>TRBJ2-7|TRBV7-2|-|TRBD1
TGTGCCAGCAGTTATCCACAGGGGGCCCTCTACGAGCAGTACTTC
CASSYPQGALYEQYF
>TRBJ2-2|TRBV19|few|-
TGTGCCAGTAGTATTACAGGGGAGCTGTTTTTT
CASSITGELFF
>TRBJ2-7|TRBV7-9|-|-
TGTGCCAGCAGCTTAGCGTCCCCCTACATGGGACTCGAGCAGTACTTC
CASSLASPYMGLEQYF
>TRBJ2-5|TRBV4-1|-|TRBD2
TGCGCCAGCAGCCAACCGGGGGAGCGGGGTGAGACCCAGTACTTC
CASSQPGERGETQYF
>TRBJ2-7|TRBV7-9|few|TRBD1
TGTGCCAGCAGCTTAGGGGACAGCAACGCCTACGAGCAGTACTTC
CASSLGDSNAYEQYF
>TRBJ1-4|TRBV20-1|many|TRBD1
TGCAGTGCCCAACCCGGGACAGGGGCTAATGAAAAACTGTTTTTT
CSAQPGTGANEKLFF
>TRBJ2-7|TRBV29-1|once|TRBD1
TGCAGTGCCCCGGACAGGGGGCGCTTAAGCTACGAGCAGTACTTC
CSAPDRGRLSYEQYF
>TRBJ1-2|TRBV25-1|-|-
TGTGCCAGCAGCCAGGGGCCCGGGTCTGGGAACTATGGCTACACCTTC
CASSQGPGSGNYGYTF
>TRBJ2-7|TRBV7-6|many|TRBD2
TGTGCCAGCAGCCCCGGGAGGGACGCGAACGAGCAGTACTTC
CASSPGRDANEQYF
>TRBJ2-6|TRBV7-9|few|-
TGTGCCAGCAGCCCCAGTGGTGGGGCCAACGTCCTGACTTTC
CASSPSGGANVLTF
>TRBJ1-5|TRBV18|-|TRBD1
TGTGCCAGTCGCGCCGGGACAGGAACTCAGCCCCAGCATTTT
CASRAGTGTQPQHF
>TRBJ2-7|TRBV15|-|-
TGTGCCACCAGCAGGCGACTAGACGAGCAGTACTTC
CATSRRLDEQYF
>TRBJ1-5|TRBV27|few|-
TGTGCCAGCAGTCCCCGACAGGCTAGCAATCAGCCCCAGCATTTT
CASSPRQASNQPQHF
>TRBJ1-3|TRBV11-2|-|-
TGTGCCAGCAGCCCCACCCAACTAAACACCATATATTTT
CASSPTQLNTIYF
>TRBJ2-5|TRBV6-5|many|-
TGTGCCAGCAGTCGCCGGGGGCTGGGGGAGACCCAGTACTTC
CASSRRGLGETQYF
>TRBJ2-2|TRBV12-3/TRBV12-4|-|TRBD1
TGTGCCAGCGGACAGGGAGCCGGGGAGCTGTTTTTT
CASGQGAGELFF
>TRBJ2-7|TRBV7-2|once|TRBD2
TGTGCCAGCAGCGCCCGGACTAGCTCCTACGAGCAGTACTTC
CASSARTSSYEQYF
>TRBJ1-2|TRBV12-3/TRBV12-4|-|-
TGTGCCAGCAGTTCCCCGGGAGCAGGGCCCCGCTATGGCTACACCTTC
CASSSPGAGPRYGYTF
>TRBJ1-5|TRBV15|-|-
TGTGCCACCAGCAGAGATCTATCTGTTCAGCCCCAGCATTTT
CATSRDLSVQPQHF
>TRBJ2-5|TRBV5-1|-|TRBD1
TGCGCCAGCAGCTTGGGACAGGGCGCAGATACGCAGTACTTC
CASSLGQGADTQYF
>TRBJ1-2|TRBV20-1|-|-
TGCAGTGCCTGGAGCCAGGGAGTACACTATGGCTACACCTTC
CSAWSQGVHYGYTF
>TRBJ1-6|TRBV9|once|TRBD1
TGTGCCAGCAGCGTCACTGAGGGGGGACAGGGCGTCTATAATTCACCCCTCCACTTT
CASSVTEGGQGVYNSPLHF
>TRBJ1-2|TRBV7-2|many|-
TGTGCCAGCAGCACCCGGGATCCCTATGGCTACACCTTC
CASSTRDPYGYTF
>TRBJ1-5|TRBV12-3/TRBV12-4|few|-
TGTGCCAGCAGCCGAGGTCAGCCCCAGCATTTT
CASSRGQPQHF
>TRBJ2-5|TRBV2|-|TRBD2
TGTGCCAGCAGTCAGGGACTAGCGGTAGCCCAAGAGACCCAGTACTTC
CASSQGLAVAQETQYF
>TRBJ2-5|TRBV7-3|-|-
TGTGCCAGCAGCTCGGGGTGGGGGGACCAGTACTTC
CASSSGWGDQYF